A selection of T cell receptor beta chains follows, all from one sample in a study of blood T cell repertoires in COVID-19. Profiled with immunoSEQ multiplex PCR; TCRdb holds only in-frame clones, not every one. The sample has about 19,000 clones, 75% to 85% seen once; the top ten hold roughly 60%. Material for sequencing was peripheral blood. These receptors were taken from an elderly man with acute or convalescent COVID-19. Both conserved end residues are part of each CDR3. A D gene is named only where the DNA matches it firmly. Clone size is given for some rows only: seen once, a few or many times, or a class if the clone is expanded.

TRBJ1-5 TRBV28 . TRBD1 TGTGCCAGCAGTTTATACAGGGGGCGTTTCAATCAGCCCCAGCATTTT CASSLYRGRFNQPQHF
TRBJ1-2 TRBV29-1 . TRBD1 TGCAGCGTTCACCTTGGGGGGACAGCTAACTATGGCTACACCTTC CSVHLGGTANYGYTF
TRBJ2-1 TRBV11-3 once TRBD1 TGTGCCAGCAGCGGAAGACAGGGTATCAACAATGAGCAGTTCTTC CASSGRQGINNEQFF
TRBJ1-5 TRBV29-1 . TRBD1 TGCAGCGTTCGTGACAGGGGTGGTCAGCCCCAGCATTTT CSVRDRGGQPQHF
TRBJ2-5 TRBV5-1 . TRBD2 TGCGCCAGCAGCCCACCTAGTGAGACTAGCGGGGGGCAAGAGACCCAGTACTTC CASSPPSETSGGQETQYF
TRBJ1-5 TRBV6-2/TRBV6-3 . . TGTGCCAGCAGTTACGGAAGTCGGTCCAGGGGCAATCAGCCCCAGCATTTT CASSYGSRSRGNQPQHF
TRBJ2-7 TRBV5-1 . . TGCGCCAGCAGCTGGTTTGACACCTCCTACGAGCAGTACTTC CASSWFDTSYEQYF
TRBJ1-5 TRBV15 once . TGTGCCACCAGCAGAGCGAGGGGGAATCAGCCCCAGCATTTT CATSRARGNQPQHF
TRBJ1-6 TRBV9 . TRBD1 TGTGCCAGCAGCGTAGGAACAGGGGGGGATTCACCCCTCCACTTT CASSVGTGGDSPLHF
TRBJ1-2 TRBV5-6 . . TGTGCCAGCAGCCAAAGGGCGGGTTCCCTCTATGGCTACACCTTC CASSQRAGSLYGYTF
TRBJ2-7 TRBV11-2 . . TGTGCCAGCAGCTTAGGGCCTGGAAGGGGCTACGAGCAGTACTTC CASSLGPGRGYEQYF
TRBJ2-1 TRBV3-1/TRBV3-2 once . TGTGCCAGCAGCCAGGGGCGGAATGAGCAGTTCTTC CASSQGRNEQFF
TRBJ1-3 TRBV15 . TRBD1 TGTGCCACCAGCAGTGGACAGGGGACAAGCTCTGGAAACACCATATATTTT CATSSGQGTSSGNTIYF
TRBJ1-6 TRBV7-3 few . TGTGCCAGCAGCTTAAAGATGAGGGATCTCTATAATTCACCCCTCCACTTT CASSLKMRDLYNSPLHF
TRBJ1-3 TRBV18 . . TGTGCCAGCTCACAAAATACAGGTGACTCTGGAAACACCATATATTTT CASSQNTGDSGNTIYF
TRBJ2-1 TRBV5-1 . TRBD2 TGCGCCAGCAGCTTGGGAAAACTAGCGGGGGACGGTGAGCAGTTCTTC CASSLGKLAGDGEQFF
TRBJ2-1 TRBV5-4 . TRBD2 TGTGCCAGCAGCTATAAGGTTAGCGGGGGCTACAATGAGCAGTTCTTC CASSYKVSGGYNEQFF
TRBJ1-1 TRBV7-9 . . TGTGCCAGCAGCTCCCAGAAGAACACTGAAGCTTTCTTT CASSSQKNTEAFF
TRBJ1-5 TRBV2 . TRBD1 TGTGCCAGCAGGGGACAGGGTTATACCAATCAGCCCCAGCATTTT CASRGQGYTNQPQHF
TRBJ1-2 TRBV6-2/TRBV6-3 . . TGTGCCAGCAGTTACTCAGACAGTTTCTATGGCTACACCTTC CASSYSDSFYGYTF
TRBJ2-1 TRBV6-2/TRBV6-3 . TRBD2 TGTGCCAGCAGTACCACTAGCGGGGGTAACAATGAGCAGTTCTTC CASSTTSGGNNEQFF
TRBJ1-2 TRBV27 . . TGTGCGACCTCTAAAACCGGAGGGGGGGGCTATGGCTACACCTTC CATSKTGGGGYGYTF
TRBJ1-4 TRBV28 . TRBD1 TGTGCCACCGTCCGGGGACAGGTCAGCGAAAAACTGTTTTTT CATVRGQVSEKLFF